This entry lists 10 T cell receptor beta chains sequenced from one sample in a study of cytomegalovirus exposure and HLA in healthy donors. The PCR employed 60 Vbeta primers together with 13 Jbeta primers. Profiling relied on immunoSEQ multiplex PCR, and the TCRdb table lists in-frame clones only, not all of them. The repertoire includes under 200,000 clones, approximately 80% of them detected once, and approximately 4.5% sits in the top ten. The sample comprised PBMCs. The receptor source for this set is a man aged 25-45 years in good health and CMV-seronegative.

V and J are TRBV11-2 and TRBJ2-2, with 10 bases that match TRBD1. This CDR3 comprises 15 residues. Trimming cost V 5 bases and J 6 bases; bases outside gene matches: 6. CDR1 is SGHAT and CDR2 is FQNNGV in the germline V gene. CDR3 nucleotide sequence: TGTGCCAGCAGCCGACAGGGGGCTGTGGCCGGGGAGCTGTTTTTT. Its translation is CASSRQGAVAGELFF.

This clone was observed a handful of times. V usage is TRBV19 and J usage is TRBJ1-5, with a tentative D call TRBD1 (5 bases). The CDR3 is 13 amino acids. V gave up 5 bases and J gave up 5 bases, with 10 bases separating them. The germline V gene encodes CDR1 LNHDA and CDR2 SQIVND (reference sequence). This chain's CDR3 is CASSRAGYQPQHF. The CDR3 DNA reads TGTGCCAGTAGTCGGGCAGGGTATCAGCCCCAGCATTTT.

The rearrangement uses TRBV28 and TRBJ1-2; 7 nucleotides align to TRBD1. This CDR3 has 14 amino acids. Germline V gene lookup returns CDR1 MDHEN and CDR2 SYDVKM. With 9 bases clipped from V and 5 bases from J, the junction kept 12 bases outside the gene matches. CDR3: CASILSGQRYGYTF. DNA for the CDR3: TGTGCCAGTATTCTCTCGGGACAGCGATATGGCTACACCTTC.

The chain is built from TRBV21-1 and TRBJ1-6; TRBD1, as called in the table, went unchecked against the DNA. TRBV21-1 is assigned pseudogene status. The CDR3 runs 15 residues. In nucleotides, the CDR3 is TGTGCCAGCAGCAAAGCGGGACAAGTTAATTCACCCCTCCACTTT. It yields the protein CASSKAGQVNSPLHF.

V gene TRBV2 combines with J gene TRBJ1-1; D gene unclear. V lost 8 bases and J 1 base, leaving 11 bases between the germline ends. Germline CDR1 is SNHLY and CDR2 is FYNNEI. The CDR3 runs 13 residues. Written as DNA, the CDR3 is TGTGCCAGCTGGCACCCGGGGAACACTGAAGCTTTCTTT. Its protein product is CASWHPGNTEAFF.

This clone appeared a few times. The chain uses TRBV5-1 and TRBJ2-2, with TRBD2 as a possible D gene (5 bases). The germline V gene encodes CDR1 SGHRS and CDR2 YFSETQ. The V end was cut by 4 bases, the J end by 9 bases, with 25 bases between. The CDR3 loop spans 17 amino acids. The CDR3 spells CASSPSEGRGGNRELFF. The DNA for the CDR3 is TGCGCCAGCAGCCCCTCAGAAGGGAGAGGTGGGAACCGGGAGCTGTTTTTT.

The chain couples TRBV4-1 to TRBJ2-7; D is possibly TRBD2 (7 bases). Germline V gene data show CDR1 as MGHRA and CDR2 as YSYEKL. The CDR3 is 20 residues long. Trimming removed 2 bases from V and 0 bases from J, with 26 bases in between. As DNA, the CDR3 is TGCGCCAGCAGCCAAACGTCCCGGGGGGCAGGGAAAGCAATCTCCTACGAGCAGTACTTC. Translation gives CASSQTSRGAGKAISYEQYF.

This chain uses TRBV9 with TRBJ2-7; D perhaps matches TRBD1 (5 bases). V lost 4 bases, J lost 4 bases, and 9 bases lay in between. CDR3 length equals 12 residues. Germline V gene sequence: CDR1 SGDLS, CDR2 YYNGEE. The DNA for the CDR3 is TGTGCCAGCAGCCCTGACAGATACGAGCAGTACTTC. Translated: CASSPDRYEQYF. The whole variable domain, filled in from reference TRBV9 and TRBJ2-7, reads DSGVTQTPKHLITATGQRVTLRCSPRSGDLSVYWYQQSLDQGLQFLIQYYNGEERAKGNILERFSAQQFPDLHSELNLSSLELGDSALYFCASSPDRYEQYFGPGTRLTVT.

This chain joins TRBV5-5 and TRBJ1-5, with D tentatively TRBD1 (5 bases). V was clipped by 5 bases and J by 0 bases, with 18 bases between them. Germline V lookup: CDR1 SGHKS, CDR2 YYEKEE (reference sequence). The CDR3 consists of 17 residues. CDR3 loop: CASSKGPAMYSNQPQHF. CDR3 DNA: TGTGCCAGCAGTAAGGGGCCCGCCATGTATAGCAATCAGCCCCAGCATTTT.

This clone turned up a few times. This chain connects TRBV6-5 to TRBJ1-5, with D tentatively TRBD1 (5 bases). CDR3 length: 13 residues. Per germline, CDR1 MNHEY and CDR2 SVGAGI. With 3 bases removed from V and 5 bases from J, the gap between germline ends came to 8 bases. The DNA for the CDR3 is TGTGCCAGCAGTTATTTAGGGGATCAGCCCCAGCATTTT. This translates into CASSYLGDQPQHF.